Reported below is one T cell receptor (beta chain). Its antigen remains unidentified. This sample stems from a study of T cells in Graves' hyperthyroidism and ophthalmopathy. Background on the study: Any treatment followed the collection of peripheral blood at initial diagnosis. Study-wide points: The model made its ophthalmopathy prediction, and onset followed a median approximately six months later.

Trimming cost V 4 bases and J 3 bases; bases outside gene matches: 4. CDR1 and CDR2 from the germline V gene are SGHDT and YYEEEE. This CDR3 contains 14 residues. Researchers took RNA transcripts and amplified the TCR beta CDR3 regions from them. The study used the HTBI primer set for a first-round RT-PCR of the TCR CDR3. TCRdb ran MiXCR on the multiplex PCR reads and lists one entry per CDR3 protein. In the table there are around 350,000 distinct CDR3 sequences, roughly 15% of which are singletons. The study left out patients who had uncontrolled infection, other autoimmune disease, pregnancy or lactation.

This TCR came from a woman in her sixties or seventies with Graves' ophthalmopathy. The chain carries TRBV5-6 and TRBJ1-5; TRBD1 matches 7 bases. What was sequenced was blood. CDR3 loop: CASSPQGFNQPQHF. For the CDR3, the DNA is TGTGCCAGCAGCCCACAGGGGTTCAATCAGCCCCAGCATTTT. Based on the CDR3 plus reference TRBV5-6 and TRBJ1-5, the full variable domain is DAGVTQSPTHLIKTRGQQVTLRCSPKSGHDTVSWYQQALGQGPQFIFQYYEEEERQRGNFPDRFSGHQFPNYSSELNVNALLLGDSALYLCASSPQGFNQPQHFGDGTRLSIL.